Listed below are T cell receptor beta chains from one sample, sequenced in a study of CD39 and CD103 CD8 tumor-infiltrating T cells. Generated by immunoSEQ multiplex PCR, the TCRdb table keeps only in-frame clones and is missing some. The sample records about 15,000 clones, 90% to 95% being singletons. The sequencing sample was made of CD8+ T cells sorted from blood. The receptors here all came from a human donor with head and neck squamous cell carcinoma. Both conserved end residues are trimmed from each CDR3. Fields, in order: CDR3 length, V gene, CDR3 protein.

12 | TRBV19 | ASSPDSFNEKLF
9 | TRBV30 | ALADRGSYT
11 | TRBV6-1 | ASSEGAASPLH
9 | TRBV30 | ARRGGYGYT
13 | TRBV2 | ASSDESLTEYEQY
14 | TRBV18 | ASSPALDRANTEAF
13 | TRBV28 | ASRAEGLSNEKLF
14 | TRBV4-1 | ASSLGGRTAYNEQF
10 | TRBV6-1 | ASSEVKNEQF
8 | TRBV2 | ASSLGEAF
13 | TRBV28 | ASRIQGRRNQPQH
12 | TRBV19 | ASSEQGWNQPQH
14 | TRBV6-5 | ASSYPGGGLGTEAF
11 | TRBV11-2 | ASSQGAHIGYT
12 | TRBV27 | ASSLWGPNTEAF
13 | TRBV2 | ASRGQGVNLETQY
12 | TRBV28 | ASTTGGTGNTIY
12 | TRBV13 | ASSLSIGADTQY
13 | TRBV4-2 | ASSQLWTDNYGYT
10 | TRBV4-1 | ASSSTNEKLF
10 | TRBV7-9 | ASSYSGETQY
14 | TRBV6-5 | ASSSGLAGLQETQY
13 | TRBV27 | ASSPTPDASYGYT
9 | TRBV7-9 | ASSDQETQY
12 | TRBV5-6 | ASSLTGPTDTQY
13 | TRBV5-1 | ASSADRGPGNTIY
13 | TRBV28 | ASRGGASGADTQY
10 | TRBV7-9 | ASSSMNYEQY
14 | TRBV30 | AWSVRPDRVQSPLH